The 32 T cell receptor beta chains presented below share a single source sample, sequenced in a study of graft-versus-host responses after intestinal transplantation. The repertoire was sequenced with immunoSEQ multiplex PCR; TCRdb's copy has only in-frame clones and lacks some. Here the sample spans about 45,000 clones, roughly nine tenths being singletons. Sequences were derived from PBMCs, sampled 524 days after transplant. The receptors originated from a human patient who received an intestinal transplant, so some T cells may come from the graft donor.

The chain has TRBV7-6 and TRBJ2-5; D is unresolved. V was trimmed by 0 bases and J by 5 bases, leaving 4 bases between them. CDR1 and CDR2 from the germline V gene are SGHVS and FNYEAQ. The CDR3 is 12 amino acids. The CDR3 is CASSLAGETQYF. The CDR3 DNA is TGTGCCAGCAGCTTAGCGGGGGAGACCCAGTACTTC.

DNA for the CDR3: TGTGCCAGCAGCTGGAGGACTAGCGGGAGTTACGAGCAGTACTTC. As protein: CASSWRTSGSYEQYF. The chain recombines TRBV13 with TRBJ2-7, with 13 positions matching TRBD2. J gave up 4 bases and V 4 bases, and 4 bases lay outside the gene matches. CDR3 length: 15 residues. The germline V gene encodes CDR1 PRHDT and CDR2 FYEKMQ (reference sequence).

J is TRBJ1-5 and V is TRBV19; 9 bases map to TRBD1. The germline gives CDR1 LNHDA, CDR2 SQIVND (reference sequence). J was trimmed by 5 bases and V by 3 bases; bases with no gene match: 11. The CDR3 is made up of 17 amino acids. In DNA form, the CDR3 reads TGTGCCAGTAGTATCCGAACAGGGGGCGCTTTCGATCAGCCCCAGCATTTT. Protein: CASSIRTGGAFDQPQHF.

J is TRBJ1-5 and V is TRBV28; 10 bases are a match to TRBD1. V was clipped by 1 base and J by 4 bases; unmatched bases: 4. The germline V gene has CDR1 MDHEN and CDR2 SYDVKM. The CDR3 length is 16 residues. For the CDR3, the DNA is TGTGCCAGCAGTTTATTAGGGGGACAGGGGAATCAGCCCCAGCATTTT. Translating it yields CASSLLGGQGNQPQHF.

The CDR3 region is CASSALTSGRYEQYF. Written as DNA, the CDR3 is TGTGCCAGCAGTGCCCTTACTAGCGGGAGATACGAGCAGTACTTC. The chain couples TRBV28 to TRBJ2-7, with 11 bases aligning to TRBD2. The V segment lost 5 bases and the J segment 4 bases; nucleotides outside the gene matches: 7. Germline V CDR1 and CDR2: MDHEN, SYDVKM. The CDR3 runs to 15 residues.

The chain combines TRBV7-2 with TRBJ2-2; the match to TRBD1 covers 7 bases. The V and J ends lost 1 base and 3 bases, in that order; junction bases with no gene match: 2. The CDR3 has 15 residues. Germline lookup yields CDR1 SGHTA and CDR2 FQGNSA. CDR3 sequence: CASSLVGTDTGELFF. Written as DNA, the CDR3 is TGTGCCAGCAGCTTAGTGGGGACAGACACCGGGGAGCTGTTTTTT.

This sequence joins TRBV9 and TRBJ2-5; 7 bases are shared with TRBD1. Germline lookup yields CDR1 SGDLS and CDR2 YYNGEE. After removal of 0 bases from V and 0 bases from J, the junction contained 8 bases not matched to a gene. This CDR3 comprises 17 residues. The CDR3 sequence: CASSVDPPQGYQETQYF. In DNA, the CDR3 is TGTGCCAGCAGCGTAGATCCCCCACAGGGGTACCAAGAGACCCAGTACTTC. The complete variable domain, with remaining parts taken from reference TRBV9 and TRBJ2-5, reads DSGVTQTPKHLITATGQRVTLRCSPRSGDLSVYWYQQSLDQGLQFLIQYYNGEERAKGNILERFSAQQFPDLHSELNLSSLELGDSALYFCASSVDPPQGYQETQYFGPGTRLLVL.

The chain joins TRBV7-2 to TRBJ1-2; possible D gene TRBD1, 5 bases. The CDR3 spans 14 residues. The germline V gene encodes CDR1 SGHTA and CDR2 FQGNSA. The V gene lost 1 base and the J gene lost 6 bases, with 12 bases spanning the gap. CDR3 sequence: CASSLDRQSNGYTF. For the CDR3, the DNA is TGTGCCAGCAGCTTAGATCGACAGAGCAATGGCTACACCTTC.

The chain carries TRBV14 and TRBJ2-7, with D unclear. The germline gives CDR1 SGHDN, CDR2 FVKESK. Between the trimmed V and J ends, which lost 6 bases and 2 bases, there was a span of 26 bases. The CDR3 loop spans 18 amino acids. CDR3 nucleotide sequence: TGTGCCAGCAGTGAAACGTCGGCGCCCAACCGAATAACCTACGAGCAGTACTTC. This codes for CASSETSAPNRITYEQYF.

The chain joins TRBV19 to TRBJ2-5, with 10 bases matching TRBD1. Germline CDR1 is LNHDA and CDR2 is SQIVND (reference sequence). The CDR3 covers 14 residues. The J segment lost 7 bases and the V segment lost 6 bases, leaving 8 bases of the junction unmatched. CDR3 region: CASRTGGAGGTQYF. The CDR3 DNA sequence: TGTGCCAGTAGGACAGGGGGCGCGGGTGGGACCCAGTACTTC.

The V gene is TRBV5-6, the J gene TRBJ2-1, with D possibly TRBD1 on 5 matching bases. The CDR3 consists of 12 residues. Germline V CDR1 and CDR2: SGHDT, YYEEEE. The V and J ends lost 4 bases and 4 bases respectively, with 6 bases between them. CDR3 bases: TGTGCCAGCAGCGGGGCTTACAATGAGCAGTTCTTC. Amino acids: CASSGAYNEQFF.

The rearrangement uses TRBV30 and TRBJ2-7; perhaps D is TRBD1 or TRBD2 (7 bases each). CDR1 GTSNPN and CDR2 SVGIG come from the germline V gene (reference sequence). CDR3 length equals 14 residues. The V end was cut by 1 base, the J end by 2 bases, with 12 bases between. The DNA for the CDR3 is TGTGCCTGGAGTGAGGCAGGGGGGGCCTACGAGCAGTACTTC. It translates to CAWSEAGGAYEQYF.

This chain uses TRBV19 with TRBJ1-5, with 12 nucleotides matching TRBD1. Germline V lookup: CDR1 LNHDA, CDR2 SQIVND (reference sequence). The CDR3 extends over 20 amino acids. V was pared by 6 bases and J by 1 base, with 16 bases of the junction left unmatched. CDR3 sequence: CASRQMGGQGAGLSNQPQHF. In nucleotides, the CDR3 is TGTGCCAGTAGACAAATGGGGGGACAGGGGGCCGGGTTGAGCAATCAGCCCCAGCATTTT.

V gene TRBV5-6 combines with J gene TRBJ2-7, with D possibly TRBD1 on 5 matching bases. From germline, CDR1 is SGHDT and CDR2 YYEEEE. The CDR3 covers 14 residues. V was pared by 2 bases and J by 4 bases, with 13 bases between. CDR3 sequence: CASSLRRATYEQYF. Here the CDR3 DNA reads TGTGCCAGCAGCTTACGCAGGGCCACGTACGAGCAGTACTTC.

The chain employs TRBV30 and TRBJ1-5; D gene unclear. Looked up from germline, CDR1 is GTSNPN and CDR2 is SVGIG (reference sequence). CDR3 length: 14 amino acids. Between the trimmed V and J ends, which lost 0 bases and 5 bases, there was a span of 11 bases. The CDR3 DNA sequence: TGTGCCTGGAGTGTCCCCGGTACCGATCAGCCCCAGCATTTT. Amino acids: CAWSVPGTDQPQHF.

This chain links TRBV28 with TRBJ1-1; D uncertain. CDR3 length: 18 amino acids. V lost 2 bases and J 0 bases, leaving 19 bases between the germline ends. Germline loops: CDR1 MDHEN, CDR2 SYDVKM. In nucleotides, the CDR3 is TGTGCCAGCAGTTTAAGTGGAGGGTATGGGAGTATGAACACTGAAGCTTTCTTT. Translating gives CASSLSGGYGSMNTEAFF.

The J gene is TRBJ1-1, the V gene TRBV6-5; the D is unclear. The CDR3 has 13 amino acids. V lost 1 base and J 1 base, leaving 4 bases between the germline ends. Germline-derived CDR1 and CDR2 are MNHEY and SVGAGI. In nucleotides, the CDR3 is TGTGCCAGCAGTTACTTTGGGAACACTGAAGCTTTCTTT. This sequence encodes CASSYFGNTEAFF.

The chain links TRBV18 to TRBJ2-7; a weak D match, TRBD1 (6 bases). Trimming shortened V by 3 bases and J by 5 bases, and 11 bases separated the two germline ends. CDR3 length equals 13 residues. The germline CDR1 and CDR2 sequences are KGHSH and LQKENI. The CDR3 nucleotides read TGTGCCAGCTCACCGAAAACAGGGAACGAGCAGTACTTC. Translated: CASSPKTGNEQYF.

The V call is TRBV6-5, the J call TRBJ2-1, with 8 bases matching TRBD1. V lost 0 bases to trimming and J lost 4 bases; unmatched junction nucleotides: 2. The germline V gene has CDR1 MNHEY and CDR2 SVGAGI. This CDR3 contains 15 residues. The CDR3 region has the DNA TGTGCCAGCAGTTACTCGTACAGGGGGTACAATGAGCAGTTCTTC. Its protein product is CASSYSYRGYNEQFF.

The chain combines TRBV19 with TRBJ2-7, with 8 bases lining up with TRBD2. CDR1 and CDR2 from the germline V gene are LNHDA and SQIVND (reference sequence). V dropped 4 bases and J dropped 6; count of bases not matched to a gene: 14. The CDR3 length is 16 residues. The DNA for the CDR3 is TGTGCCAGTAGTACCCCCCGGACTAGCTCCATCGGCGAGCAGTACTTC. This encodes CASSTPRTSSIGEQYF.

The chain employs TRBV11-1 and TRBJ2-7; the D gene is possibly TRBD1 (6 bases). The CDR3 contains 16 residues. Trimming stripped 1 base from V and 0 bases from J, with 13 bases between. Looked up from germline, CDR1 is SGHAT and CDR2 is FQDESV (reference sequence). CDR3 coding DNA: TGTGCCAGCAGCTTAGGGGTCACAGGGCCCTCCTACGAGCAGTACTTC. It is translated as CASSLGVTGPSYEQYF.

The chain couples TRBV5-1 to TRBJ1-2, with 10 bases matching TRBD1. The CDR3 consists of 12 residues. Per the germline V gene, CDR1 is SGHRS and CDR2 is YFSETQ. J lost 11 bases, V lost 2 bases, and 3 bases had no gene match. The CDR3 nucleotides are TGCGCCAGCAGCTTTGACAGGGGGCTTTACACCTTC. This codes for CASSFDRGLYTF.

The chain links TRBV5-1 to TRBJ1-1, with TRBD1 as a possible D gene (6 bases). This CDR3 is 17 amino acids long. From germline, CDR1 is SGHRS and CDR2 YFSETQ. V was pared by 0 bases and J by 11 bases, with 26 bases between. In DNA, the CDR3 is TGCGCCAGCAGCTTGGTGTTGACAGGCAGTAGTCCCGGACGGGCTTTCTTT. Its translation is CASSLVLTGSSPGRAFF.

The genes are TRBV10-3 and TRBJ2-7; TRBD1 agrees at 10 bases. Trimming cost V 10 bases and J 2 bases; bases outside gene matches: 2. Germline V gene lookup returns CDR1 ENHRY and CDR2 SYGVKD. CDR3 size: 12 residues. In DNA form, the CDR3 reads TGTGCCACCGGACAGGGGGCCTACGAGCAGTACTTC. Protein: CATGQGAYEQYF.

CDR3 in amino acids: CASSYSITVQETQYF. In nucleotides, the CDR3 is TGTGCCAGCAGTTACTCGATTACAGTCCAAGAGACCCAGTACTTC. The chain recombines TRBV6-6 with TRBJ2-5; D remains ambiguous. In germline, CDR1 is MNHNY, CDR2 SVGAGI (reference sequence). V was pared by 0 bases and J by 1 base, with 9 bases between. The CDR3 contains 15 residues.

The rearrangement joins TRBV2 to TRBJ1-2, with 9 bases matching TRBD1. V trimming: 3 bases; J trimming: 6 bases; junction bases outside the gene matches: 2. The germline V gene encodes CDR1 SNHLY and CDR2 FYNNEI. This CDR3 is built from 13 residues. The CDR3 nucleotides read TGTGCCAGCAGTGACGGGACAGGGAATGGCTACACCTTC. Translation: CASSDGTGNGYTF.

The rearrangement links TRBV2 to TRBJ2-7; 7 bases agree with TRBD1. The CDR3 contains 13 residues. The J segment lost 2 bases and the V segment lost 5 bases, leaving 3 bases of the junction unmatched. From germline, CDR1 is SNHLY and CDR2 FYNNEI. The CDR3 spells CASSYRGPYEQYF. In DNA, the CDR3 is TGTGCCAGCAGTTACAGGGGACCCTACGAGCAGTACTTC. The complete variable domain, with remaining parts taken from reference TRBV2 and TRBJ2-7, reads EPEVTQTPSHQVTQMGQEVILRCVPISNHLYFYWYRQILGQKVEFLVSFYNNEISEKSEIFDDQFSVERPDGSNFTLKIRSTKLEDSAMYFCASSYRGPYEQYFGPGTRLTVT.

This rearrangement joins TRBV19 to TRBJ2-1; unclear D gene. Germline V gives CDR1 LNHDA, CDR2 SQIVND (reference sequence). The CDR3 consists of 16 residues. V lost 5 bases and J 5 bases, leaving 19 bases between the germline ends. This chain's CDR3 is CASSLGRPSRDNEQFF. For the CDR3, the DNA is TGTGCCAGTAGTTTAGGGCGGCCGTCTAGGGACAATGAGCAGTTCTTC.

The gene calls are TRBV5-1 and TRBJ2-5; 10 nucleotides match TRBD2. Gene TRBJ2-7 matches the end of the DNA better, so the J call may be wrong. Germline assignment: CDR1 SGHRS and CDR2 YFSETQ. The CDR3 is made up of 18 amino acids. The CDR3 nucleotides read TGCGCCAGCAAATTGGCAGCGGGAGGGTCCCCATCCTCCTACGAGCAGTACTTC. This encodes CASKLAAGGSPSSYEQYF.

This chain connects TRBV7-2 to TRBJ1-5, with 9 positions matching TRBD1. Germline V gene lookup returns CDR1 SGHTA and CDR2 FQGNSA. Trimming removed 5 bases from V and 2 bases from J; junction bases left unmatched: 4. The CDR3 is made up of 15 amino acids. The CDR3 sequence: CASSRTGDGNQPQHF. The DNA for the CDR3 is TGTGCCAGCAGCCGGACAGGGGACGGCAATCAGCCCCAGCATTTT.

This rearrangement joins TRBV27 to TRBJ2-3; D is uncertain. The V gene's germline CDR1 is MNHEY and CDR2 SMNVEV (reference sequence). The CDR3 runs to 14 residues. V lost 3 bases, J lost 4 bases, and 11 bases lay in between. As DNA, the CDR3 is TGTGCCAGCAGTTTCCAACCCCGCCCAGATACGCAGTATTTT. Translating gives CASSFQPRPDTQYF.

This chain uses TRBV6-4 with TRBJ1-1; no firm D call. The germline gives CDR1 MRHNA, CDR2 SNTAGT. The V end was cut by 0 bases, the J end by 1 base, with 6 bases between. CDR3 size: 14 residues. CDR3: CASSDSAGNTEAFF. CDR3 nucleotide sequence: TGTGCCAGCAGTGACTCGGCAGGGAACACTGAAGCTTTCTTT.